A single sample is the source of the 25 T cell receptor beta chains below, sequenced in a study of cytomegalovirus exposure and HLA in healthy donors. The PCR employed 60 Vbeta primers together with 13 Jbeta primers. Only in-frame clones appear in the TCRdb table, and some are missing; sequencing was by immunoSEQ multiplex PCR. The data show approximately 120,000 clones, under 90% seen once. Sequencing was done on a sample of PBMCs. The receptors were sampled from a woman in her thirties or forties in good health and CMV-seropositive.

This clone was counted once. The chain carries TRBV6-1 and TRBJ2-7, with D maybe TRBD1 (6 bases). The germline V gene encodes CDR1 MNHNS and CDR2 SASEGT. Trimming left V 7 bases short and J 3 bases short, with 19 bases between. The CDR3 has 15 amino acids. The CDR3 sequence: CASTPTVGQIYEQYF. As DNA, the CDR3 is TGTGCCAGCACCCCCACGGTAGGACAGATCTACGAGCAGTACTTC.

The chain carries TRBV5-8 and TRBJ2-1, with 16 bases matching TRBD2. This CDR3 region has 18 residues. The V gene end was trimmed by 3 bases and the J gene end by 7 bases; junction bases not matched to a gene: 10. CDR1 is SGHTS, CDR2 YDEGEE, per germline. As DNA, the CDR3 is TGTGCCAGCAGCTCAGCGGGACTAGCGGGAGGGCCGCGGAATGAGCAGTTCTTC. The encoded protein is CASSSAGLAGGPRNEQFF. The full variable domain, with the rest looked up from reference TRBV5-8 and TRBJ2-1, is EAGVTQSPTHLIKTRGQQATLRCSPISGHTSVYWYQQALGLGLQFLLWYDEGEERNRGNFPPRFSGRQFPNYSSELNVNALELEDSALYLCASSSAGLAGGPRNEQFFGPGTRLTVL.

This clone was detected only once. In nucleotides, the CDR3 is TGCGCCAGCAGTGACAGGGGGCTAGGTGAAAAACTGTTTTTT. It codes for CASSDRGLGEKLFF. This chain joins TRBV10-2 and TRBJ1-4; 8 bases fit TRBD1. CDR3 length: 14 residues. The junction had 4 bases not matched to a gene; V was cut back by 3 bases and J by 7 bases. The germline gives CDR1 WSHSY, CDR2 SAAADI.

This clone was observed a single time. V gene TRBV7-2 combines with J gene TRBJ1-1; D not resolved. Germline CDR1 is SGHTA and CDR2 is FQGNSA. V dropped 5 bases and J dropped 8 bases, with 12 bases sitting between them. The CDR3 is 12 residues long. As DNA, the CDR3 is TGTGCCAGCAGCCCGACTCGTACCGAAGCTTTCTTT. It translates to CASSPTRTEAFF.

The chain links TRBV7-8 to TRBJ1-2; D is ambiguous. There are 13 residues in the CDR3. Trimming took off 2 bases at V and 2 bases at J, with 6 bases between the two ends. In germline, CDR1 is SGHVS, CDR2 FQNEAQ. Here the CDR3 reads CASSLIQNYGYTF. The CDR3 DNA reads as TGTGCCAGCAGCTTAATCCAGAACTATGGCTACACCTTC.

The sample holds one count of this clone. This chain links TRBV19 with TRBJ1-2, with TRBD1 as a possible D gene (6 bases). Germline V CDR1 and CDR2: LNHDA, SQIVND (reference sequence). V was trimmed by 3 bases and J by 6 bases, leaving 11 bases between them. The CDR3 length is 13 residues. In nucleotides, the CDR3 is TGTGCCAGTAGTATCTTTGGGGGCCATGGCTACACCTTC. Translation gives CASSIFGGHGYTF. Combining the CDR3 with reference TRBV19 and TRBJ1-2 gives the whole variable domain DGGITQSPKYLFRKEGQNVTLSCEQNLNHDAMYWYRQDPGQGLRLIYYSQIVNDFQKGDIAEGYSVSREKKESFPLTVTSAQKNPTAFYLCASSIFGGHGYTFGSGTRLTVV.

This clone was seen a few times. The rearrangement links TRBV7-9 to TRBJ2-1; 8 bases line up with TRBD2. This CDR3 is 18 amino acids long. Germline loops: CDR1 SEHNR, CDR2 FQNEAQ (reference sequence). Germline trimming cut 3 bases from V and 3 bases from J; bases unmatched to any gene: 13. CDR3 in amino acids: CASSFDASGLIGYNEQFF. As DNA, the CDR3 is TGTGCCAGCAGCTTTGATGCTAGCGGGTTAATCGGCTACAATGAGCAGTTCTTC.

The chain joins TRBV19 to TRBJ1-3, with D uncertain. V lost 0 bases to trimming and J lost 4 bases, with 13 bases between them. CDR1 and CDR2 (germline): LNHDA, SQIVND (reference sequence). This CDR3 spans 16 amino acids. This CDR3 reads CASSIDHSPSGNTIYF. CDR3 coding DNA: TGTGCCAGTAGTATAGATCATAGTCCCTCCGGAAACACCATATATTTT.

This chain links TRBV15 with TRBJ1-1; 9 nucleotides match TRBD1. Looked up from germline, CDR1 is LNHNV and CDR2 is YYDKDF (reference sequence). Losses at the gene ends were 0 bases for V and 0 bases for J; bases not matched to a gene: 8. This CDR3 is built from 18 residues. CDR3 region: CATSRDPGQGRMNTEAFF. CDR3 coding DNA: TGTGCCACCAGCAGAGATCCGGGACAGGGAAGAATGAACACTGAAGCTTTCTTT.

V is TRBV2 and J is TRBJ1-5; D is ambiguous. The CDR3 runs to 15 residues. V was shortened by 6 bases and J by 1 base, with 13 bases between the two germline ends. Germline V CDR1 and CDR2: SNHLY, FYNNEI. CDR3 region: CASRATPRSNQPQHF. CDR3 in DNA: TGTGCCAGCAGAGCGACGCCAAGGAGCAATCAGCCCCAGCATTTT.

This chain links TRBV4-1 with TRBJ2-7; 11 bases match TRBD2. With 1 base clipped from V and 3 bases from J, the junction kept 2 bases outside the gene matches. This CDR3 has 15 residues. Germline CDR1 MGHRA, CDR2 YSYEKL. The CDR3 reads CASSQVTSGDYEQYF. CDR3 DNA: TGCGCCAGCAGCCAAGTGACTAGCGGGGACTACGAGCAGTACTTC.

The CDR3 is CASSLGVGDYNEQFF. The CDR3 nucleotides are TGTGCCAGCAGCTTAGGGGTGGGAGACTACAATGAGCAGTTCTTC. The chain carries TRBV11-3 and TRBJ2-1; D possibly corresponds to TRBD2 (5 bases). The ends were cut back, 1 base at V and 3 bases at J, with 10 bases in the middle. Germline V gives CDR1 SGHNT, CDR2 YENEEA. The CDR3 length is 15 residues.

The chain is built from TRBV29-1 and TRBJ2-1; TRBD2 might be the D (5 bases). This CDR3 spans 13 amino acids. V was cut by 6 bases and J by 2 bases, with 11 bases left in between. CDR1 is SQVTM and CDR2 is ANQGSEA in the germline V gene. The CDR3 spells CSVFRETYNEQFF. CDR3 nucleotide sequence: TGCAGCGTATTCCGGGAAACCTACAATGAGCAGTTCTTC.

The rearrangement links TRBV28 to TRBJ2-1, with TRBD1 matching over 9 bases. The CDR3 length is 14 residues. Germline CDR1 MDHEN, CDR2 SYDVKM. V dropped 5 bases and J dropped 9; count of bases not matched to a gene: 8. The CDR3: CASSLSGTGLEQFF. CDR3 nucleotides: TGTGCCAGCAGTCTATCCGGGACAGGGCTTGAGCAGTTCTTC.

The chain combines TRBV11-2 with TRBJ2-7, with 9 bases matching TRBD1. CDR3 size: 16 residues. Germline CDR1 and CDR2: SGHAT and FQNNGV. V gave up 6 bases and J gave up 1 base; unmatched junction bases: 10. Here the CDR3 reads CASRHPGTGKSYEQYF. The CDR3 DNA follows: TGTGCCAGCAGACACCCCGGGACAGGGAAATCCTACGAGCAGTACTTC.

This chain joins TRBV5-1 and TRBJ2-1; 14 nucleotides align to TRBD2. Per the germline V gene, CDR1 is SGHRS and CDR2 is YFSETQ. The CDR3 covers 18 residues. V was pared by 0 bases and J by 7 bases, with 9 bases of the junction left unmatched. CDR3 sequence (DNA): TGCGCCAGCAGCTTGGCGACTAGCGGGAGGGCCGTTTTGAATGAGCAGTTCTTC. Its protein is CASSLATSGRAVLNEQFF.

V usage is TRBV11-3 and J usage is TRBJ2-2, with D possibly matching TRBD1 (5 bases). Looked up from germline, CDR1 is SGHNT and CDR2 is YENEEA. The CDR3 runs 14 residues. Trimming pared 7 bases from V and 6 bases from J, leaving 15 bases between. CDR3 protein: CASTAVRTSGELFF. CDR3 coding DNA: TGTGCCAGCACCGCCGTCCGGACATCCGGGGAGCTGTTTTTT.

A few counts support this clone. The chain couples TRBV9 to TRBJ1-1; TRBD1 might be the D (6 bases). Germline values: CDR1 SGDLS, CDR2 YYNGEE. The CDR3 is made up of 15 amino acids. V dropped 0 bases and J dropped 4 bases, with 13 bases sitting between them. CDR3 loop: CASSVEVRGGTEAFF. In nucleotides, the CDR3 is TGTGCCAGCAGCGTAGAGGTTAGGGGGGGCACTGAAGCTTTCTTT.

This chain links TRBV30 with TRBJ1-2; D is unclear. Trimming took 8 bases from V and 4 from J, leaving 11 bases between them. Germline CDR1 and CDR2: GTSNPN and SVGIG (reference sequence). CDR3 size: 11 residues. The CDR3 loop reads CAGSASYGYTF. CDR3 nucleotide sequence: TGTGCCGGCAGTGCCAGCTATGGCTACACCTTC.

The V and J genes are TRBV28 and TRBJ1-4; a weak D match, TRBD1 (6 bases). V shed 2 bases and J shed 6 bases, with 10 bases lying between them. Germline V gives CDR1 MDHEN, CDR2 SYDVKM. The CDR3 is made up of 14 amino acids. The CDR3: CASSLIGGDEKLFF. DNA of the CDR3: TGTGCCAGCAGTTTAATAGGGGGAGATGAAAAACTGTTTTTT.

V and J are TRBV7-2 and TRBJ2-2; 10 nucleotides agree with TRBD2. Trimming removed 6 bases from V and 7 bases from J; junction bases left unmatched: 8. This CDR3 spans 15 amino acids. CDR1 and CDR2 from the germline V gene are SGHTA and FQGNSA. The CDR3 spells CASRMGTSVLGELFF. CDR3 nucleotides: TGTGCCAGCAGAATGGGGACTAGCGTTCTCGGGGAGCTGTTTTTT.

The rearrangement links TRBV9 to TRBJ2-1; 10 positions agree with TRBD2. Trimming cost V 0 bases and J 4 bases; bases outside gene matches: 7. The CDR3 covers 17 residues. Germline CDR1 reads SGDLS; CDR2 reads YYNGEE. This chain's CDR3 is CASSVEDSGRPYNEQFF. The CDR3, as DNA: TGTGCCAGCAGCGTAGAGGATAGCGGGAGGCCTTACAATGAGCAGTTCTTC.

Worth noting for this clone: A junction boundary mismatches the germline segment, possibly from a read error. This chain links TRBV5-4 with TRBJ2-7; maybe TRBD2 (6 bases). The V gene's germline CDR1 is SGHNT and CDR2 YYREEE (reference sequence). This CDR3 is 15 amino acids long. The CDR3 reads CASSLDSPGGAGGDF. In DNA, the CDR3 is TGTGCCAGCAGCTTGGATTCTCCCGGCGGGGCAGGCGGGGACTTC.

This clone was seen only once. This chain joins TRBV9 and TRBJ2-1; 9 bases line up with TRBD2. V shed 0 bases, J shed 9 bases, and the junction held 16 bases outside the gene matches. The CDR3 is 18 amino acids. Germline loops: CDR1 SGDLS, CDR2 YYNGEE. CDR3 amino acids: CASSVEESGAGGTFEQFF. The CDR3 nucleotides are TGTGCCAGCAGCGTAGAAGAGAGCGGAGCGGGAGGTACATTTGAGCAGTTCTTC.

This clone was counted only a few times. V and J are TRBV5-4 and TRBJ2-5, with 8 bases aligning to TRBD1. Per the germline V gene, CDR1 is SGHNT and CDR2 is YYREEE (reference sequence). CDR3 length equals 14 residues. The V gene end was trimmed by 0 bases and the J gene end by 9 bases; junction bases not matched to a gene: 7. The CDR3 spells CASSLEGDRTAQYF. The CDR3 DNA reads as TGTGCCAGCAGCTTGGAGGGGGACAGGACGGCCCAGTACTTC.